This record concerns one TCR beta chain sequence. Its matching antigen is unknown. The table came from immunoSEQ multiplex PCR; TCRdb's copy has only in-frame clones and leaves some out. The profile covers 150,000 to 200,000 clones, with about 85% appearing a single time and around 5% taken by the ten largest. J gave up 7 bases and V 0 bases, and 13 bases lay outside the gene matches. The CDR3 is 17 residues long. Germline V gene data show CDR1 as KGHSY and CDR2 as FQNENV. These data belong to a study of lymphopenia after photon versus proton radiotherapy. Study results and caveats: Oligoclonal CD8+ Temra expansion after nadir drove photon patients' diversity drop. Only patients who died were analyzed for survival; proton advantage is unproven.

This chain joins TRBV16 and TRBJ1-1; 8 nucleotides agree with TRBD1. This clonotype was sampled from a man in his fifties or sixties with gastric cancer. The sequenced sample was peripheral blood, obtained from a patient treated with photon-based radiotherapy. This chain's CDR3 is CASSQSVAGGDKGEAFF. The CDR3 DNA follows: TGTGCCAGCAGCCAATCGGTGGCAGGGGGCGATAAAGGTGAAGCTTTCTTT.